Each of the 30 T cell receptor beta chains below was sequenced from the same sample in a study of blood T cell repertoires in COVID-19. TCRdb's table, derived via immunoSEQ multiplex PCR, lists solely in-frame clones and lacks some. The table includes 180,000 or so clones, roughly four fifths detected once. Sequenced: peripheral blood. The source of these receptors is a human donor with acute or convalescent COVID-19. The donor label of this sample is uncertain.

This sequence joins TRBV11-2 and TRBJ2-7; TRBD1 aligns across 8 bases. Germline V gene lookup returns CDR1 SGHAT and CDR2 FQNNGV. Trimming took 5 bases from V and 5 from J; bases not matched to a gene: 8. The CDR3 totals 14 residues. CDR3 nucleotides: TGTGCCAGCAGCCCCGGGACAGGAGACGACGAGCAGTACTTC. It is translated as CASSPGTGDDEQYF.

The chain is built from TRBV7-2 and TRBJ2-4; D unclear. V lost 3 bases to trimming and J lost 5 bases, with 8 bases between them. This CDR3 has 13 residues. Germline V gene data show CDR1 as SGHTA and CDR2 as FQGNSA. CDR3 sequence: CASSFNYENIQYF. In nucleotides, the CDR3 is TGTGCCAGCAGCTTTAACTACGAAAACATTCAGTACTTC.

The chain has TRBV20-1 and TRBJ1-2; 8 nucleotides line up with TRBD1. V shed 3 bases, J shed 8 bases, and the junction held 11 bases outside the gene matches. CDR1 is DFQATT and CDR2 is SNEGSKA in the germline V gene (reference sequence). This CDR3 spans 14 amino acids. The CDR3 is CSASPPGTGRGYTF. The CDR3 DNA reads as TGCAGTGCTAGTCCACCCGGGACAGGTCGGGGCTACACCTTC.

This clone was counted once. CDR3 nucleotides: TGCAGTGGGGCAGGAAAGGAGACCCAGTACTTC. It encodes CSGAGKETQYF. The chain combines TRBV20-1 with TRBJ2-5; D is ambiguous. CDR1 DFQATT and CDR2 SNEGSKA come from the germline V gene (reference sequence). The germline V and J ends were trimmed by 7 bases and 5 bases, with 11 bases remaining between them. CDR3 length: 11 residues.

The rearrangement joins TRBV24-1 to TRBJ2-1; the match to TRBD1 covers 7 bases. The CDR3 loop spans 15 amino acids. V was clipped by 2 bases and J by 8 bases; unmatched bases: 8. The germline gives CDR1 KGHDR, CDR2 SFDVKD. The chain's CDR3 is CATSDSGGLEDEQFF. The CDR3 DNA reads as TGTGCCACCAGTGATTCAGGGGGTTTAGAAGATGAGCAGTTCTTC.

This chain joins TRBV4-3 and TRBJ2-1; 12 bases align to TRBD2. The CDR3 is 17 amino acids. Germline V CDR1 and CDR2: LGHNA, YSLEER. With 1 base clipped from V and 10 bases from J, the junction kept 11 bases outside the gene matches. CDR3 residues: CASSQGGRLAGAREQFF. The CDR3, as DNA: TGCGCCAGCAGCCAAGGGGGAAGACTAGCGGGAGCAAGGGAGCAGTTCTTC.

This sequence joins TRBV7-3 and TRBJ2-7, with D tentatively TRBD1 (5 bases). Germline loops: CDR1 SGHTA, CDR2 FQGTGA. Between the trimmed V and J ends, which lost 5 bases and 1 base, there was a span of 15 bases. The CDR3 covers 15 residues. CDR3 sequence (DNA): TGTGCCAGCAGCCCCAGTGGGGCAAGGTCCTACGAGCAGTACTTC. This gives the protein CASSPSGARSYEQYF.

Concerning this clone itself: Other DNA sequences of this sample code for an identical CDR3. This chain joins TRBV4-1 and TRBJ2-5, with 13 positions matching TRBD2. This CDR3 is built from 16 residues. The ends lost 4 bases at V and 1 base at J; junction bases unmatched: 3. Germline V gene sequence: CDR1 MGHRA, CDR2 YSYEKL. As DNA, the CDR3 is TGCGCCAGCAGCCCCGGGACTAGCGGGACCCAAGAGACCCAGTACTTC. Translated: CASSPGTSGTQETQYF.

CDR3 nucleotide sequence: TGCAGCGTTGATCTTAGCAGGGGTGGTCGAACTAGCAATCAGCCCCAGCATTTT. Residues: CSVDLSRGGRTSNQPQHF. The chain uses TRBV29-1 and TRBJ1-5; weak D call: TRBD1 (6 bases). V was clipped by 3 bases and J by 0 bases, with 21 bases between them. Germline-derived CDR1 and CDR2 are SQVTM and ANQGSEA. This CDR3 has 18 amino acids.

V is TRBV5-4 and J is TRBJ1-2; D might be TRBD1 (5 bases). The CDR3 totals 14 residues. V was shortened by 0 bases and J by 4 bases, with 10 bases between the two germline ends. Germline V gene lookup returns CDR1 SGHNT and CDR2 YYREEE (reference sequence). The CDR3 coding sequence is TGTGCCAGCAGCTTGGGGGGGGAGGCCTATGGCTACACCTTC. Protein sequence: CASSLGGEAYGYTF.

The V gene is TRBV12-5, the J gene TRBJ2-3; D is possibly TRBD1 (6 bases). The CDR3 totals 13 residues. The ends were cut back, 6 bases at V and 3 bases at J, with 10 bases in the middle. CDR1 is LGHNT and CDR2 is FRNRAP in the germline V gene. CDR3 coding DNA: TGTGCTAGTGGCAGGGGCCTTACAGATACGCAGTATTTT. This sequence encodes CASGRGLTDTQYF.

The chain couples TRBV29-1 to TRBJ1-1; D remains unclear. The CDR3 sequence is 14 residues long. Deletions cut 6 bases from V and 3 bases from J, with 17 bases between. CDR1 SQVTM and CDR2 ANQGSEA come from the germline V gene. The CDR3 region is CSVQARLSDTEAFF. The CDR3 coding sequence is TGCAGCGTCCAAGCCCGTTTAAGCGACACTGAAGCTTTCTTT. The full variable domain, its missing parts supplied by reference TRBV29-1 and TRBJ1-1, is SAVISQKPSRDICQRGTSLTIQCQVDSQVTMMFWYRQQPGQSLTLIATANQGSEATYESGFVIDKFPISRPNLTFSTLTVSNMSPEDSSIYLCSVQARLSDTEAFFGQGTRLTVV.

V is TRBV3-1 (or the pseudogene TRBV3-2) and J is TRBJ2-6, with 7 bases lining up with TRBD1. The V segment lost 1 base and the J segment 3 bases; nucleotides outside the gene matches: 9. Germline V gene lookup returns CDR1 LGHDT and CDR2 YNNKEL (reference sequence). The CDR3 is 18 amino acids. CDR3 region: CASSQVRQGVVGANVLTF. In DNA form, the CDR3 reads TGTGCCAGCAGCCAAGTTCGGCAGGGGGTGGTTGGGGCCAACGTCCTGACTTTC.

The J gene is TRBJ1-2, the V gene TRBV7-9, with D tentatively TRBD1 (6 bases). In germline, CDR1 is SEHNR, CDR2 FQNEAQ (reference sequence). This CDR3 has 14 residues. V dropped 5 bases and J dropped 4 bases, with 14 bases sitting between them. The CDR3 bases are TGTGCCAGCAGCCCAAGACAGGAGGTCTATGGCTACACCTTC. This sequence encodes CASSPRQEVYGYTF.

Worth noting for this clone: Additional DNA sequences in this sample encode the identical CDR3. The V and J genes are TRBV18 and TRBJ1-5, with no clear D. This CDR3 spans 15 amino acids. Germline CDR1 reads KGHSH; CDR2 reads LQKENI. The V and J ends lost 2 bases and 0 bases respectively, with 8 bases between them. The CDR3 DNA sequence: TGTGCCAGCTCACCAAGAGGCGATAGCAATCAGCCCCAGCATTTT. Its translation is CASSPRGDSNQPQHF.

CDR3 nucleotide sequence: TGTGCCAGCAGTTTTGAGTTCGGGACAGCTAATTCACCCCTCCACTTT. Protein sequence: CASSFEFGTANSPLHF. The chain carries TRBV28 and TRBJ1-6; 7 positions match TRBD1. V lost 3 bases to trimming and J lost 6 bases; unmatched junction nucleotides: 8. This CDR3 has 16 amino acids. CDR1 is MDHEN and CDR2 is SYDVKM in the germline V gene.

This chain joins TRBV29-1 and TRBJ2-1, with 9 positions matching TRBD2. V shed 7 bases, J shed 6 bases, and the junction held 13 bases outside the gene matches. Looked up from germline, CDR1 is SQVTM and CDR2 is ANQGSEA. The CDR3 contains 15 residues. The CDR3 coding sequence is TGCAGCGGCAATAAAGTCGGACTAGCGACCAATGAGCAGTTCTTC. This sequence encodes CSGNKVGLATNEQFF.

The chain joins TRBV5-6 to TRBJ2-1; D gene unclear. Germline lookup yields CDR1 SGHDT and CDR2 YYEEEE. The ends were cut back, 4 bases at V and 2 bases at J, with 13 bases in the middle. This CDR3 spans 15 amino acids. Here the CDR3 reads CASSRNLVAYNEQFF. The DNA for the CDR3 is TGTGCCAGCAGCCGCAATTTAGTGGCCTACAATGAGCAGTTCTTC. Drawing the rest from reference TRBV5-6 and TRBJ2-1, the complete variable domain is DAGVTQSPTHLIKTRGQQVTLRCSPKSGHDTVSWYQQALGQGPQFIFQYYEEEERQRGNFPDRFSGHQFPNYSSELNVNALLLGDSALYLCASSRNLVAYNEQFFGPGTRLTVL.

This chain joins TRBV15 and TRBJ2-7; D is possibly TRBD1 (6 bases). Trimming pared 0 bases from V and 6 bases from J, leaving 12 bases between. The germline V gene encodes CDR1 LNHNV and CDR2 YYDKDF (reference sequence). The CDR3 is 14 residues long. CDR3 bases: TGTGCCACCAGCAGAGACAGGGTCAGGGGCGAGCAGTACTTC. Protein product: CATSRDRVRGEQYF.

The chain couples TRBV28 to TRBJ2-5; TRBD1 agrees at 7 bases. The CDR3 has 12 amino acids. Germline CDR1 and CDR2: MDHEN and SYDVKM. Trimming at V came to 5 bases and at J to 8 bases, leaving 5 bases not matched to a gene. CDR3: CASSLDRATQYF. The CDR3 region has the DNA TGTGCCAGCAGTCTCGACAGGGCTACCCAGTACTTC.

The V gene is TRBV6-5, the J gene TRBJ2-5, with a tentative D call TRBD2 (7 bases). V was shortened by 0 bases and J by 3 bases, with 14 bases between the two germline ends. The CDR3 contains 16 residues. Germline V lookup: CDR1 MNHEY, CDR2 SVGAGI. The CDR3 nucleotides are TGTGCCAGCAGTTACTCGGGGGGCGCGGGAGAAGAGACCCAGTACTTC. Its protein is CASSYSGGAGEETQYF.

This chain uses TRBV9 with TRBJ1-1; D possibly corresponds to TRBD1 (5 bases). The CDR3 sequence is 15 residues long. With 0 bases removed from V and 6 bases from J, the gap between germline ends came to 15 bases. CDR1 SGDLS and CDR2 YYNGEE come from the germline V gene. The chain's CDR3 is CASSVATALNAEAFF. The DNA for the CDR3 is TGTGCCAGCAGCGTAGCGACAGCCCTTAACGCTGAAGCTTTCTTT.

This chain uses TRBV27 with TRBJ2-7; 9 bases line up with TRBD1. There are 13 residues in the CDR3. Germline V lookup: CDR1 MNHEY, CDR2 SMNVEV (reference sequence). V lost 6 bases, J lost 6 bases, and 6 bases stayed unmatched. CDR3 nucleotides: TGTGCCAGCAGGTGGGACAGGGTGGCCGAGCAGTACTTC. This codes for CASRWDRVAEQYF.

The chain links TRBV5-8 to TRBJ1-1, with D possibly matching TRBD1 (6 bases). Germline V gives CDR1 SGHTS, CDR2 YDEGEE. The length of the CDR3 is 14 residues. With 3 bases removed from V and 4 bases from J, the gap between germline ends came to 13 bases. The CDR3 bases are TGTGCCAGCAGCTCCGGGACAAAAGTCACTGAAGCTTTCTTT. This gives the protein CASSSGTKVTEAFF.

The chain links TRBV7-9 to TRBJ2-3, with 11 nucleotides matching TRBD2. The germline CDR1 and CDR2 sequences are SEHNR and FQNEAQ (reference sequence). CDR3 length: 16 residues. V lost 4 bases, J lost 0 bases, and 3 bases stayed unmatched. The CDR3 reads CASSYGTSGSTDTQYF. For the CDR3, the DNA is TGTGCCAGCAGCTACGGGACTAGCGGAAGCACAGATACGCAGTATTTT.

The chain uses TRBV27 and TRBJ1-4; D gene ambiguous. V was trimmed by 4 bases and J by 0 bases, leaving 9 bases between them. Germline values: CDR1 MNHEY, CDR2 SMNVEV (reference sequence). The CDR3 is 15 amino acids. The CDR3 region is CASSSRRATNEKLFF. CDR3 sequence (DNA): TGTGCCAGCAGTTCGCGTCGTGCAACTAATGAAAAACTGTTTTTT. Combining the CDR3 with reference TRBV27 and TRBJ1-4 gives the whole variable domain EAQVTQNPRYLITVTGKKLTVTCSQNMNHEYMSWYRQDPGLGLRQIYYSMNVEVTDKGDVPEGYKVSRKEKRNFPLILESPSPNQTSLYFCASSSRRATNEKLFFGSGTQLSVL.

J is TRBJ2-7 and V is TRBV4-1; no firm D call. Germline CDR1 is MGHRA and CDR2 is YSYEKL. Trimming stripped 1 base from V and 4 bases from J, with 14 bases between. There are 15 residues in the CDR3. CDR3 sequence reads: CASSQGRQTSYEQYF. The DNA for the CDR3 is TGCGCCAGCAGCCAAGGAAGGCAGACTTCGTACGAGCAGTACTTC.

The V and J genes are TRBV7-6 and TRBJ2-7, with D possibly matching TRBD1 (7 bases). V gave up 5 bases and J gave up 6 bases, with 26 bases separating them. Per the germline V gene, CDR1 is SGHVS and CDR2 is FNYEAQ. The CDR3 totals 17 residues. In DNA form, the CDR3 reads TGTGCCAGCAGCCGGCGGGACAGACCAACGGGGTTCTCCGAGCAGTACTTC. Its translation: CASSRRDRPTGFSEQYF.

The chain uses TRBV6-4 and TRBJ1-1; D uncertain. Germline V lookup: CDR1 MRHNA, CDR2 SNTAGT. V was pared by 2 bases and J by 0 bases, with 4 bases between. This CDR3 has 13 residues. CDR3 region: CASSDNLNTEAFF. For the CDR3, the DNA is TGTGCCAGCAGTGACAACTTGAACACTGAAGCTTTCTTT.

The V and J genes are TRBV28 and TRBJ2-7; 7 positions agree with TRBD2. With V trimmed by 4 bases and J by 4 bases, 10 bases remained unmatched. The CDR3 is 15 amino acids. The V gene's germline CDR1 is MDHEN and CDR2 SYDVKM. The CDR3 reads CASSSGGSTRYEQYF. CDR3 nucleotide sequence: TGTGCCAGCAGTTCGGGAGGATCGACGAGATACGAGCAGTACTTC.